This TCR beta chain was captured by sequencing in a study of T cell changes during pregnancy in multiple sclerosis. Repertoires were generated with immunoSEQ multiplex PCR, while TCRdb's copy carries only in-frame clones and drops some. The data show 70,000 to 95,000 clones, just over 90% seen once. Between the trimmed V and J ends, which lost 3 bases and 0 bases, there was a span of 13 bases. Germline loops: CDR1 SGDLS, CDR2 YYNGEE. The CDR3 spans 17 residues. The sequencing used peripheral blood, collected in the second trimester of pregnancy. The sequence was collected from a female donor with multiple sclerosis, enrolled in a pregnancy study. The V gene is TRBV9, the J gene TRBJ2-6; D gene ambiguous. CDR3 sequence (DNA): TGTGCCAGCAGCGAGCCCCTACGGTCCTCTGGGGCCAACGTCCTGACTTTC. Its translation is CASSEPLRSSGANVLTF.